Listed below are T cell receptor beta chains from one sample, sequenced in a study of blood T cell repertoires in COVID-19. Clones were sequenced by immunoSEQ multiplex PCR, and TCRdb holds only the in-frame ones, with some missing. The profile covers over 70,000 clones, with less than 85% appearing a single time and 15% to 20% taken by the ten largest. Sequencing was done on a sample of peripheral blood. The receptors were gathered from a man between 65 and 85 years old with active or convalescent COVID-19. Each CDR3 is given with its conserved first and last residue. Fields, in order: clone size, CDR3 length, J gene, D gene, V gene, CDR3 DNA, CDR3 protein. A D gene is named only where the DNA matches it firmly. Rows may omit the clone size; those that give it use once, few, many or a size class.

-,13,TRBJ1-5,-,TRBV28,TGTGCCAGCATGAGGCAGTTCAATCAGCCCCAGCATTTT,CASMRQFNQPQHF
once,16,TRBJ2-7,-,TRBV7-9,TGTGCCAGCAGCTTAGCGGGGGGGGCCCTCTCCTACGAGCAGTACTTC,CASSLAGGALSYEQYF
-,12,TRBJ2-5,-,TRBV19,TGTGCCAGTAGTTCGACGGGAGAGACCCAGTACTTC,CASSSTGETQYF
-,12,TRBJ2-1,-,TRBV27,TGTGCCAGCAGTGCCCACAGGGCCGAGCAGTTCTTC,CASSAHRAEQFF
-,15,TRBJ2-7,TRBD1,TRBV7-9,TGTGCCAGCAGCTTAGCGTTACAGGGGTCCGACGAGCAGTACTTC,CASSLALQGSDEQYF
-,14,TRBJ2-5,-,TRBV11-2,TGTGCCAGCAGCTCCTCTCGGGTCTCAGAGACCCAGTACTTC,CASSSSRVSETQYF
-,14,TRBJ1-6,-,TRBV30,TGTGCCTGGGCCGGAGGCCTCCAAAATTCACCCCTCCACTTT,CAWAGGLQNSPLHF
many,14,TRBJ1-1,-,TRBV28,TGTGCCAGCAGTCGCACGCTGACTAGAATGCGGGCTTTCTTT,CASSRTLTRMRAFF
-,13,TRBJ2-7,-,TRBV24-1,TGTGCCACCAGTGATTACCAGAACTACGAGCAGTACTTC,CATSDYQNYEQYF
-,15,TRBJ2-7,TRBD1,TRBV18,TGTGCCAGCTCAGCCCGGGACAGGGACTTCTACGAGCAGTACTTC,CASSARDRDFYEQYF
few,17,TRBJ1-5,-,TRBV27,TGTGCCAGCAGTCCTATGGGGACTCCGAGGGGCAATCAGCCCCAGCATTTT,CASSPMGTPRGNQPQHF
-,17,TRBJ2-5,TRBD2,TRBV10-3,TGTGCCACAAGGGAATATTATAGCGGGGGGGCGGGAGAGACCCAGTACTTC,CATREYYSGGAGETQYF
-,16,TRBJ2-3,TRBD1,TRBV7-3,TGTGCCAGCAGCTTATGGGCAGGGGGCAACACAGATACGCAGTATTTT,CASSLWAGGNTDTQYF
-,12,TRBJ1-1,-,TRBV7-9,TGTGCCAGCAGCGCCACAGGCACTGAAGCTTTCTTT,CASSATGTEAFF
-,14,TRBJ2-1,-,TRBV25-1,TGTGCCAGTAGCTCCCGGGACTTCAACAATGAGCAGTTCTTC,CASSSRDFNNEQFF
-,14,TRBJ1-3,TRBD1,TRBV6-1,TGTGCCAGCAGTCGGGACAGGGCTGGAAACACCATATATTTT,CASSRDRAGNTIYF
-,14,TRBJ1-1,-,TRBV2,TGTGCCAGCAGTGGGGGCAACGGTCCCTATGAAGCTTTCTTT,CASSGGNGPYEAFF
-,15,TRBJ1-3,-,TRBV11-3,TGTGCCAGCAGCTTAGATTCCGGACAGGGAAACACCATATATTTT,CASSLDSGQGNTIYF
-,14,TRBJ1-5,-,TRBV19,TGTGCCATAGGGAGACTTCATAGCAATCAGCCCCAGCATTTT,CAIGRLHSNQPQHF
few,14,TRBJ1-1,-,TRBV6-1,TGTGCCAGCAGTGAAGTAGGGCCGGGGACTGAAGCTTTCTTT,CASSEVGPGTEAFF
few,14,TRBJ2-5,TRBD2,TRBV7-3,TGTGCCAGCAGCCTTAGCGGGGTCCAAGAGACCCAGTACTTC,CASSLSGVQETQYF
-,12,TRBJ1-1,TRBD1,TRBV27,TGTGCCAGCAGTACTCGGACAGGCGGGGCTTTCTTT,CASSTRTGGAFF
-,15,TRBJ2-3,TRBD2,TRBV28,TGTGCCAGCAAAGTAGCGGGGGCGAGCACAGATACGCAGTATTTT,CASKVAGASTDTQYF
-,11,TRBJ2-7,-,TRBV28,TGTGCCACGACTGGTCGCTACGAGCAGTACTTC,CATTGRYEQYF
-,20,TRBJ2-3,TRBD1,TRBV6-1,TGTGCCAGCAGTGAGGGACGGTTCAGGGGGAGCGGCAGGTTTCCAGATACGCAGTATTTT,CASSEGRFRGSGRFPDTQYF
-,12,TRBJ2-5,-,TRBV6-5,TGTGCCACCGCTAGGAGACAAGAGACCCAGTACTTC,CATARRQETQYF
-,16,TRBJ1-1,TRBD1,TRBV5-1,TGCGCCAGCAGCTGGACAGGGGGGTATACTGGGACTGAAGCTTTCTTT,CASSWTGGYTGTEAFF
few,15,TRBJ1-5,-,TRBV6-7,TGTGCCAGCAGTTACCAACCGAACAGGAATCAGCCCCAGCATTTT,CASSYQPNRNQPQHF
-,16,TRBJ1-2,-,TRBV3-1/TRBV3-2,TGTGCCAGCTCCCCAGGGGAGGGTGCCGGTCTCGGGGGCTACACCTTC,CASSPGEGAGLGGYTF
-,13,TRBJ2-5,-,TRBV7-9,TGTGCCAGCAGCGTAACATCCCAGGAGACCCAGTACTTC,CASSVTSQETQYF
-,15,TRBJ1-2,-,TRBV27,TGTGCCAGCAGACGCGGAGGGACCGTTAACTATGGCTACACCTTC,CASRRGGTVNYGYTF
-,16,TRBJ2-3,-,TRBV6-4,TGTGCCAGCAGTGATAATCAAGGAGTTAACACAGATACGCAGTATTTT,CASSDNQGVNTDTQYF
few,14,TRBJ1-5,TRBD1,TRBV2,TGTGCCAGCAGCGGGACAGGGGGCAATCAGCCCCAGCATTTT,CASSGTGGNQPQHF
-,14,TRBJ2-3,-,TRBV29-1,TGCAGCGTCGCCCCGGGACACGGCACAGATACGCAGTATTTT,CSVAPGHGTDTQYF
-,16,TRBJ1-1,-,TRBV20-1,TGCAGTGCTAGTGATGGGCAGAGGGCGGGGGACACTGAAGCTTTCTTT,CSASDGQRAGDTEAFF
-,13,TRBJ2-1,-,TRBV3-1/TRBV3-2,TGTGCCAGCAGCCAAGAAGGGAGGCATGAGCAGTTCTTC,CASSQEGRHEQFF
-,19,TRBJ2-2,TRBD2,TRBV18,TGTGCCAGCTCTACAACCTCCCTAGCGGGGGCCCCCGGGGCCGGGGAGCTGTTTTTT,CASSTTSLAGAPGAGELFF
-,14,TRBJ2-1,-,TRBV5-4,TGTGCCAGCAGCTTGGGAGGGCCCTACAATGAGCAGTTCTTC,CASSLGGPYNEQFF
-,13,TRBJ1-5,-,TRBV9,TGTGCCAGCAGCGTAGGAGGCTATCAGCCCCAGCATTTT,CASSVGGYQPQHF
-,14,TRBJ1-1,-,TRBV6-5,TGTGCCAGCAGAAAAAATTTGCGCGACAGTTCAGCTTTCTTT,CASRKNLRDSSAFF
few,15,TRBJ2-3,TRBD1,TRBV5-1,TGCGCCAGCAGTCGTTGGACAGGGGCCACAGATACGCAGTATTTT,CASSRWTGATDTQYF
-,19,TRBJ2-3,TRBD2,TRBV18,TGTGCCAGCTCACCACCGGGACTAGCGGGGACTTTTAGCACAGATACGCAGTATTTT,CASSPPGLAGTFSTDTQYF
few,11,TRBJ2-7,-,TRBV20-1,TGCAGTGCTAGCCCTATACACGAGCAGTACTTC,CSASPIHEQYF
-,14,TRBJ2-1,-,TRBV6-4,TGTGCCAGCAGTCCGGGACCTGGGGAGGTCGAGCAGTTCTTC,CASSPGPGEVEQFF
-,13,TRBJ2-4,TRBD1,TRBV2,TGTGCCAGCAGAGGACAGGGCAGAAACATTCAGTACTTC,CASRGQGRNIQYF
-,14,TRBJ2-2,-,TRBV9,TGTGCCAGCAGCGTAGATCCCAGCACCGGGGAGCTGTTTTTT,CASSVDPSTGELFF
-,14,TRBJ1-5,-,TRBV18,TGTGCCAGCTCACCAGAAGGGGCACGTCAGCCCCAGCATTTT,CASSPEGARQPQHF
-,14,TRBJ2-1,-,TRBV5-4,TGTGCCAGCAGCTCGCAAGGCGGTCGCAATGAGCAGTTCTTC,CASSSQGGRNEQFF
few,11,TRBJ2-5,-,TRBV2,TGTGCCAGCAAACTTGCGGAGACCCAGTACTTC,CASKLAETQYF
-,13,TRBJ2-1,-,TRBV29-1,TGCAGTATGAACTGGCAGGGGTACAATGAGCAGTTCTTC,CSMNWQGYNEQFF
-,15,TRBJ2-7,-,TRBV4-2,TGTGCCAGCAGCCAAGGGGAGACGGGACTCTATGAGCAGTACTTC,CASSQGETGLYEQYF
-,13,TRBJ2-5,-,TRBV5-5,TGTGCCAGCAGCTTGGTTTCAGGGGAGACCCAGTACTTC,CASSLVSGETQYF
-,13,TRBJ2-5,TRBD1,TRBV5-6,TGTGCCAGCAGCATCCCAGGGGGTGAGACCCAGTACTTC,CASSIPGGETQYF
-,15,TRBJ2-3,-,TRBV7-3,TGTGCCAGCAGCTCCCTAGGAGCGGACACAGATACGCAGTATTTT,CASSSLGADTDTQYF